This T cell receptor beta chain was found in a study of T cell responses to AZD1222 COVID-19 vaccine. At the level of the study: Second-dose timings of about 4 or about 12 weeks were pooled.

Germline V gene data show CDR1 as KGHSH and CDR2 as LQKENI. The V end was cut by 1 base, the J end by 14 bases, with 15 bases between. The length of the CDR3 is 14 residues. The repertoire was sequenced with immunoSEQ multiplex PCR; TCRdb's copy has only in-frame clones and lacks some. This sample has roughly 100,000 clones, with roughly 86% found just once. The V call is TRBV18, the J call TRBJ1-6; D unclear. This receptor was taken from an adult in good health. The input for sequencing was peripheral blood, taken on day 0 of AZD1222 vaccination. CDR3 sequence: CASSPQSEGSTLHF. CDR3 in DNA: TGTGCCAGCTCACCACAGTCTGAAGGTAGCACCCTCCACTTT.